The T cell receptor (beta chain) under discussion was sequenced for a study of blood T cell repertoires in COVID-19. Germline CDR1 SSHAT, CDR2 FNYEAQ (reference sequence). This CDR3 region has 15 residues. Turning to this clone: A junction end diverges from the germline sequence, so it may reflect a read error.

Profiling relied on immunoSEQ multiplex PCR, and the TCRdb table lists in-frame clones only, not all of them. The sample yields around 200,000 clones, 80% to 90% seen once. The rearrangement joins TRBV7-7 to TRBJ1-4; 7 bases match TRBD1. Sequenced material: peripheral blood. The sequence came from a woman of 80 years or more with active or convalescent COVID-19. The CDR3 loop is CASSLYRGTNEKLFF. In nucleotides, the CDR3 is TGTGCTAGCAGCCTCTACAGGGGAACTAATGAAAAACTGTTTTTT.